One sample yielded the 19 T cell receptor beta chains listed below, sequenced in a study of patients and donors after allogeneic stem cell transplantation. TCRdb called the RT-PCR reads again in MiXCR, with one record for every CDR3 protein. The table includes 200,000 to 250,000 distinct CDR3 sequences, 11% to 15% detected once. Sample: blood, either unsorted or a sorted T cell fraction (not recorded which). Receptor source: a human donor who was either an allogeneic HSCT recipient or a stem cell or donor lymphocyte infusion donor (not recorded which). It is not recorded whose cells these are; they may come from a transplant donor.

This clonotype was picked up a small number of times. This CDR3 reads CAWSGTGNVGGYTF. In nucleotides, the CDR3 is TGTGCCTGGAGTGGGACAGGGAACGTTGGTGGCTACACCTTC. The rearrangement joins TRBV30 to TRBJ1-2; 8 bases line up with TRBD1. This CDR3 is built from 14 residues. J lost 7 bases, V lost 1 base, and 8 bases had no gene match. Germline loops: CDR1 GTSNPN, CDR2 SVGIG (reference sequence). The whole variable domain, remainder taken from reference TRBV30 and TRBJ1-2, is SQTIHQWPATLVQPVGSPLSLECTVEGTSNPNLYWYRQAAGRGLQLLFYSVGIGQISSEVPQNLSASRPQDRQFILSSKKLLLSDSGFYLCAWSGTGNVGGYTFGSGTRLTVV.

This clonotype has only a few counts. The V call is TRBV25-1, the J call TRBJ1-2; TRBD1 aligns across 8 bases. The CDR3 runs 14 residues. The germline V gene has CDR1 MGHDK and CDR2 SYGVNS. After removal of 3 bases from V and 4 bases from J, the junction contained 4 bases not matched to a gene. The chain's CDR3 is CASSDSGGPYGYTF. In DNA, the CDR3 is TGTGCCAGCAGTGATTCAGGGGGCCCCTATGGCTACACCTTC.

V usage is TRBV18 and J usage is TRBJ2-3; 14 bases are shared with TRBD2. Germline V gene data show CDR1 as KGHSH and CDR2 as LQKENI. The V segment lost 3 bases and the J segment 3 bases; nucleotides outside the gene matches: 11. The length of the CDR3 is 19 residues. The CDR3 DNA reads TGTGCCAGCTCACCTATGGGACTAGCGGGAGTCGGGACTACAGATACGCAGTATTTT. This encodes CASSPMGLAGVGTTDTQYF.

This clonotype was seen only a few times. The V and J genes are TRBV11-2 and TRBJ2-7, with unresolved D. The CDR3 extends over 11 amino acids. Germline CDR1 is SGHAT and CDR2 is FQNNGV. V was clipped by 0 bases and J by 6 bases, with 3 bases between them. This chain's CDR3 is CASSLDSEQYF. DNA of the CDR3: TGTGCCAGCAGCTTAGATAGCGAGCAGTACTTC.

This clonotype was counted at least ten times. V gene TRBV4-2 combines with J gene TRBJ1-4, with D unclear. Trimming pared 4 bases from V and 1 base from J, leaving 10 bases between. The CDR3 spans 15 residues. Germline values: CDR1 LGHNA, CDR2 YNFKEQ. CDR3 loop: CASSLTRQTNEKLFF. The CDR3 DNA reads as TGTGCCAGCAGCCTTACGAGGCAAACTAATGAAAAACTGTTTTTT.

This clonotype was seen more than once but under ten times. The rearrangement joins TRBV4-1 to TRBJ2-7, with D unresolved. Germline V CDR1 and CDR2: MGHRA, YSYEKL. Trimming pared 2 bases from V and 1 base from J, leaving 12 bases between. The CDR3 has 15 residues. The chain's CDR3 is CASSQSYIGSYEQYF. The CDR3 DNA sequence: TGCGCCAGCAGCCAAAGTTACATCGGGTCCTACGAGCAGTACTTC.

There are a few counts of this clonotype. The V gene is TRBV6-1, the J gene TRBJ2-1; 7 bases align to TRBD2. The germline gives CDR1 MNHNS, CDR2 SASEGT. The CDR3 runs 12 residues. V lost 2 bases and J lost 8; bases outside the gene matches: 0. The CDR3 region has the DNA TGTGCCAGCAGTGAACGGGGGGATGAGCAGTTCTTC. The encoded protein is CASSERGDEQFF.

The table lists this clonotype with a few counts. The rearrangement uses TRBV28 and TRBJ2-7, with 12 bases aligning to TRBD1. The germline V gene has CDR1 MDHEN and CDR2 SYDVKM. The CDR3 sequence is 14 residues long. J gave up 12 bases and V 5 bases, and 11 bases lay outside the gene matches. The chain's CDR3 is CASSEGQGAGVRYF. The CDR3 DNA reads TGTGCCAGCAGTGAGGGACAGGGGGCGGGTGTGCGGTACTTC.

The gene calls are TRBV21-1 and TRBJ2-5; the table calls TRBD1, which could not be checked here. TRBV21-1 is a pseudogene. The CDR3 totals 13 residues. The CDR3 sequence: CASTPWWVETQYF. CDR3 nucleotide sequence: TGTGCCAGTACCCCTTGGTGGGTAGAGACCCAGTACTTC.

This clonotype was detected ten times or more. This chain joins TRBV29-1 and TRBJ1-4; 11 positions agree with TRBD1. The CDR3 has 14 residues. V lost 4 bases and J lost 7; bases outside the gene matches: 5. Germline V gene data show CDR1 as SQVTM and CDR2 as ANQGSEA. CDR3 in amino acids: CSVGTGTGGEKLFF. The CDR3 DNA reads as TGCAGCGTTGGAACCGGGACAGGGGGTGAAAAACTGTTTTTT.

The chain carries TRBV15 and TRBJ1-6, with D unresolved. This CDR3 contains 14 residues. The germline CDR1 and CDR2 sequences are LNHNV and YYDKDF (reference sequence). The V and J ends lost 5 bases and 5 bases respectively, with 10 bases between them. CDR3 loop: CATSFQEDNSPLHF. The CDR3, as DNA: TGTGCCACCAGCTTCCAGGAAGATAATTCACCCCTCCACTTT.

This clonotype has a handful of counts. The chain carries TRBV6-5 and TRBJ1-6, with D possibly matching TRBD1 (6 bases). V lost 0 bases and J 9 bases, leaving 12 bases between the germline ends. CDR1 and CDR2 from the germline V gene are MNHEY and SVGAGI. This CDR3 is 15 amino acids long. CDR3: CASSYSMGAASPLHF. In DNA form, the CDR3 reads TGTGCCAGCAGTTACTCGATGGGGGCAGCTTCACCCCTCCACTTT.

V and J are TRBV4-3 and TRBJ2-7; tentative D call: TRBD2 (6 bases). V dropped 7 bases and J dropped 3 bases, with 19 bases sitting between them. CDR3 length: 15 amino acids. Germline CDR1 and CDR2: LGHNA and YSLEER. In DNA form, the CDR3 reads TGCGCCAGCACCTCGCACGGGGGAGGAAACTACGAGCAGTACTTC. This gives the protein CASTSHGGGNYEQYF.

V is TRBV6-1 and J is TRBJ1-1; 9 positions agree with TRBD1. The CDR3 covers 15 residues. J was trimmed by 0 bases and V by 5 bases; bases with no gene match: 4. Germline V gene data show CDR1 as MNHNS and CDR2 as SASEGT. The CDR3 nucleotides read TGTGCCAGCAGTAGGGGGACAGGGCTGAACACTGAAGCTTTCTTT. Translation gives CASSRGTGLNTEAFF.

The rearrangement links TRBV6-5 to TRBJ1-6; D possibly corresponds to TRBD1 (5 bases). Germline values: CDR1 MNHEY, CDR2 SVGAGI. V was cut by 2 bases and J by 4 bases, with 18 bases left in between. The CDR3 totals 18 residues. The CDR3 bases are TGTGCCAGCAGTTACCCCGCGCAGGGAGGGAATTATAATTCACCCCTCCACTTT. This sequence encodes CASSYPAQGGNYNSPLHF.

This clonotype has ten or more counts. The genes are TRBV7-9 and TRBJ2-4; the D is unclear. This CDR3 region has 13 residues. Looked up from germline, CDR1 is SEHNR and CDR2 is FQNEAQ (reference sequence). Trimming removed 4 bases at V and 4 bases at J, with 8 bases between. In DNA, the CDR3 is TGTGCCAGCAGCTCGGACGGTAAAAACATTCAGTACTTC. Its protein is CASSSDGKNIQYF.

This clonotype was seen only a few times. CDR3 residues: CASSYSRVGQPQHF. The CDR3 nucleotides are TGTGCCAGCAGTTACTCCAGGGTAGGGCAGCCCCAGCATTTT. V is TRBV6-5 and J is TRBJ1-5; D may be TRBD1 (5 bases). Trimming pared 0 bases from V and 7 bases from J, leaving 10 bases between. CDR3 size: 14 residues. Per the germline V gene, CDR1 is MNHEY and CDR2 is SVGAGI.

This clonotype was picked up a small number of times. The rearrangement links TRBV20-1 to TRBJ2-7, with 13 bases fitting TRBD2. Germline CDR1 DFQATT, CDR2 SNEGSKA (reference sequence). V dropped 8 bases and J dropped 2; count of bases not matched to a gene: 6. The CDR3 consists of 14 residues. DNA for the CDR3: TGCAGTACAAAAGGACTAGCGGGGGCCTACGAGCAGTACTTC. Its translation is CSTKGLAGAYEQYF.

This clonotype has at least ten counts. The V gene is TRBV15, the J gene TRBJ1-1, with D possibly being TRBD1 (6 bases). V was cut by 1 base and J by 1 base, with 10 bases left in between. The CDR3 loop spans 15 amino acids. In germline, CDR1 is LNHNV, CDR2 YYDKDF (reference sequence). CDR3: CATSRVRTANTEAFF. The CDR3 bases are TGTGCCACCAGCAGAGTCAGGACAGCGAACACTGAAGCTTTCTTT.